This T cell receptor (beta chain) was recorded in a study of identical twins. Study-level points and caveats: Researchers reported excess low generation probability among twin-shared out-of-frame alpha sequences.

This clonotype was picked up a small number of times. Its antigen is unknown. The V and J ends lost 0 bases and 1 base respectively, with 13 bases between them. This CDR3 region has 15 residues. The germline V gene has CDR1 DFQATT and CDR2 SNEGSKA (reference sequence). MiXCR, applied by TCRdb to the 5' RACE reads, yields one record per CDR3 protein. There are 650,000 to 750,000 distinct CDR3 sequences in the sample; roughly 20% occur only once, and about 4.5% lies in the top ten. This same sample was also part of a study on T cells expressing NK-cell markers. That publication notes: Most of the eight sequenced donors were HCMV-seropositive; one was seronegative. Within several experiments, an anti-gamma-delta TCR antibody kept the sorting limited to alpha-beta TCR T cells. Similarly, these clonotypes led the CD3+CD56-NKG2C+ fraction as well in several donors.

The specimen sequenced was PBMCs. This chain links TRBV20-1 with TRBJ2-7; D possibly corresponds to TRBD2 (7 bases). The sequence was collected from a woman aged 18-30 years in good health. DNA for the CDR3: TGCAGTGCTAGAGATGCGGGGGCGCCGTCCTACGAGCAGTACTTC. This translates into CSARDAGAPSYEQYF.